The next 2 T cell receptor beta chains were all read from a single sample in a study of vaccination effects on CD4 cells after COVID-19. Pools of viral peptides were used by the ViraFEST assay to expand antigen-specific CD4+ T cells ahead of sequencing. Culture proceeded for more than nine days, and CD4+ T cells were then isolated. This person's SARS-CoV-2 infection, confirmed by PCR, occurred between March and December 2020. Their antigen targets remain unknown. The data were produced by immunoSEQ multiplex PCR, yet TCRdb's version contains in-frame clones alone and is incomplete. The top ten clones hold approximately 21% of a sample with around 28,000 clones, about three quarters of them seen once. The material was CD4+ T cells from PBMCs cultured with HCoV-NL63 spike peptides, obtained before COVID-19 vaccination. These receptors were taken from a human donor who had a prior SARS-CoV-2 infection.

V gene TRBV7-2 combines with J gene TRBJ2-3, with 7 bases identical to TRBD2. J was trimmed by 0 bases and V by 4 bases; bases with no gene match: 10. The CDR3 totals 17 residues. From germline, CDR1 is SGHTA and CDR2 FQGNSA. CDR3 residues: CASSSPRLAASTDTQYF. DNA of the CDR3: TGTGCCAGCAGCTCGCCCAGGCTAGCGGCCAGCACAGATACGCAGTATTTT.

V and J are TRBV27 and TRBJ2-7, with D possibly being TRBD1 (6 bases). The V gene lost 1 base and the J gene lost 2 bases, with 12 bases spanning the gap. In germline, CDR1 is MNHEY, CDR2 SMNVEV (reference sequence). The CDR3 covers 15 residues. The CDR3 DNA is TGTGCCAGCAGTTTATTTGGGACACTTACCTACGAGCAGTACTTC. Amino acid sequence: CASSLFGTLTYEQYF.